These 9 T cell receptor beta chains came from one sample sequenced in a study of T cells in Graves' hyperthyroidism and ophthalmopathy. The investigators amplified TCR beta CDR3 regions from RNA transcripts. Initially, a first-round RT-PCR of the TCR CDR3 employed the HTBI primer set. TCRdb passed the multiplex PCR reads through MiXCR, listing each CDR3 protein once. The table records roughly 380,000 distinct CDR3 sequences, about a sixth of them present only once. Input material: blood. The source is a woman aged 40 to 50 with Graves' ophthalmopathy.

This clonotype has at least ten counts. This chain uses TRBV10-1 with TRBJ2-3; D ambiguous. Germline-derived CDR1 and CDR2 are WNHNN and SYGVQD (reference sequence). The CDR3 runs 14 residues. V gave up 5 bases and J gave up 2 bases, with 11 bases separating them. CDR3 nucleotides: TGCGCCAGCAGTCAGCTTTGGACCACAGATACGCAGTATTTT. Residues: CASSQLWTTDTQYF.

The sample holds many counts of this clonotype. The chain couples TRBV6-2 or TRBV6-3 to TRBJ2-2; no firm D call. Deletions cut 0 bases from V and 3 bases from J, with 5 bases between. CDR3 length equals 14 residues. Germline V lookup: CDR1 MNHEY, CDR2 SVGEGT. CDR3 protein: CASSYSIDTGELFF. The CDR3 coding sequence is TGTGCCAGCAGTTACTCGATTGACACCGGGGAGCTGTTTTTT.

This clonotype was observed at least ten times. This sequence joins TRBV6-2 or TRBV6-3 and TRBJ2-7, with 8 bases matching TRBD1. CDR1 and CDR2 (germline): MNHEY, SVGEGT. The V gene end was trimmed by 2 bases and the J gene end by 6 bases; junction bases not matched to a gene: 6. The CDR3 spans 14 residues. For the CDR3, the DNA is TGTGCCAGCAGTTACACAGGGGGGTCTGCCGAGCAGTACTTC. The encoded protein is CASSYTGGSAEQYF.

This chain joins TRBV7-3 and TRBJ2-5; TRBD2 matches 8 bases. The length of the CDR3 is 14 residues. The V gene's germline CDR1 is SGHTA and CDR2 FQGTGA. Trimming removed 5 bases from V and 5 bases from J; junction bases left unmatched: 7. Here the CDR3 reads CASSPSGSWETQYF. In DNA form, the CDR3 reads TGTGCCAGCAGCCCCAGCGGGAGCTGGGAGACCCAGTACTTC.

There are many counts of this clonotype. CDR3 in DNA: TGTGCCAGTAGTATAGAATGGACAGCAACTAACTATGGCTACACCTTC. Translating it yields CASSIEWTATNYGYTF. This chain connects TRBV19 to TRBJ1-2, with a weak D call TRBD1 (6 bases). The germline gives CDR1 LNHDA, CDR2 SQIVND (reference sequence). Between the trimmed V and J ends, which lost 0 bases and 0 bases, there was a span of 11 bases. CDR3 length: 16 amino acids.

This clonotype was seen ten or more times. This chain joins TRBV20-1 and TRBJ2-7; 12 bases match TRBD2. CDR3 size: 14 residues. The germline gives CDR1 DFQATT, CDR2 SNEGSKA (reference sequence). The V gene end was trimmed by 2 bases and the J gene end by 2 bases; junction bases not matched to a gene: 1. For the CDR3, the DNA is TGCAGTGCTAGACTAGCGGGAGGGCCCTACGAGCAGTACTTC. It yields the protein CSARLAGGPYEQYF.

This clonotype was found many times. The V and J genes are TRBV5-4 and TRBJ2-2; 7 nucleotides agree with TRBD2. CDR1 and CDR2 from the germline V gene are SGHNT and YYREEE (reference sequence). With 2 bases clipped from V and 6 bases from J, the junction kept 4 bases outside the gene matches. The CDR3 sequence is 14 residues long. This CDR3 is CASSFGTNPGELFF. The CDR3 DNA reads as TGTGCCAGCAGCTTTGGGACTAACCCCGGGGAGCTGTTTTTT.

This clonotype occurred many times. The V gene is TRBV6-1, the J gene TRBJ2-4; 7 nucleotides line up with TRBD2. The CDR3 has 17 amino acids. Losses at the gene ends were 6 bases for V and 8 bases for J; bases not matched to a gene: 19. CDR1 is MNHNS, CDR2 SASEGT, per germline. The CDR3 region has the DNA TGTGCCAGCAGCCCGATCGGGGGAGGGTCTATGAACCACATTCAGTACTTC. This sequence encodes CASSPIGGGSMNHIQYF.

This clonotype was found many times. This sequence joins TRBV11-1 and TRBJ1-1; D is perhaps TRBD1 (5 bases). Deletions cut 7 bases from V and 11 bases from J, with 23 bases between. From germline, CDR1 is SGHAT and CDR2 FQDESV (reference sequence). The CDR3 has 14 amino acids. The CDR3 DNA sequence: TGTGCCAGCACCGAAGGGAGGGGTCAAGGATCCGCTTTCTTT. This translates into CASTEGRGQGSAFF.